Following are 28 T cell receptor beta chains from one sample sequenced in a study of T cell clonality in common variable immunodeficiency. The study's findings and limits: Reportedly, TCR beta sequences from common variable immunodeficiency showed fewer deletions and N-nucleotide insertions.

No antigen has been identified for these receptors. Clones were sequenced by immunoSEQ multiplex PCR, and TCRdb holds only the in-frame ones, with some missing. The record shows about 15,000 clones for this sample, with no singletons present. Material for sequencing was peripheral blood mononuclear cells. These TCRs come from a human donor with common variable immunodeficiency.

A few counts support this clone. The read gets to within 3 residues of the CDR3 end, and the germline J gene fills in the rest. The chain carries TRBV6-1 and TRBJ1-5; weak D call: TRBD1 (6 bases). Germline V gene data show CDR1 as MNHNS and CDR2 as SASEGT. V lost 2 bases and J lost 3, with 11 bases in between. The CDR3 runs 15 residues. This chain's CDR3 is CASSEIGQNNQPQHF. CDR3 bases read: TGTGCCAGCAGTGAAATCGGACAGAACAATCAGCCC.

There are many counts of this clone. The read halts 3 residues ahead of the CDR3 end, with the missing end drawn from the germline J gene. The chain combines TRBV7-2 with TRBJ1-2, with TRBD1 as a possible D gene (6 bases). The V gene's germline CDR1 is SGHTA and CDR2 FQGNSA. The CDR3 consists of 13 residues. V shed 2 bases and J shed 7 bases, with 11 bases lying between them. CDR3 bases read: TGTGCCAGCAGCTTAAGGACAGTGGCTGGC. This gives the protein CASSLRTVAG. The entire CDR3 protein reads CASSLRTVAGYTF.

Judged by abundance, this clone is medium-sized. The read falls 3 residues short of the CDR3 end, and the missing part is taken from the germline J gene. The rearrangement links TRBV7-8 to TRBJ2-3; 12 nucleotides line up with TRBD2. The CDR3 spans 16 residues. The V gene's germline CDR1 is SGHVS and CDR2 FQNEAQ. Unmatched junction bases numbered 0, after V lost 2 bases and J lost 0 bases. The CDR3 here is CASSLTSGGSTDTQYF. The sequenced CDR3 bases are TGTGCCAGCAGCTTAACTAGCGGGGGGAGCACAGATACG.

A note on this clone: The read falls 3 residues short of the CDR3 end, and the missing part is taken from the germline J gene. The V and J genes are TRBV6-1 and TRBJ2-3; 10 bases fit TRBD2. Germline CDR1 MNHNS, CDR2 SASEGT. The junction had 7 bases not matched to a gene; V was cut back by 4 bases and J by 3 bases. The CDR3 is 16 amino acids. The CDR3 region is CASSAATSGKTDTQYF. The CDR3 bases that were read are TGTGCCAGCAGTGCAGCAACTAGCGGGAAAACAGATACG.

In its sample, this clone is medium-sized (0.01 to 0.1%). The DNA ends 3 residues before the CDR3 does, and the rest of the CDR3 is filled in from the germline J gene. The V and J genes are TRBV5-5 and TRBJ1-2; no clear D. The CDR3 is 12 residues long. V was trimmed by 4 bases and J by 1 base, leaving 5 bases between them. Germline CDR1 is SGHKS and CDR2 is YYEKEE (reference sequence). The covered CDR3 bases are TGTGCCAGCAGCACTATTAACTATGGC. This encodes CASSTINYG. The entire CDR3 protein is CASSTINYGYTF. The variable domain in full, completed from reference TRBV5-5 and TRBJ1-2, reads DAGVTQSPTHLIKTRGQQVTLRCSPISGHKSVSWYQQVLGQGPQFIFQYYEKEERGRGNFPDRFSARQFPNYSSELNVNALLLGDSALYLCASSTINYGYTFGSGTRLTVV.

A few counts support this clone. Read sequence stops 3 residues before the CDR3 end, and the germline J gene provides the missing end. This sequence joins TRBV18 and TRBJ2-6; 8 bases agree with TRBD2. CDR3 length: 16 amino acids. V was clipped by 3 bases and J by 2 bases; unmatched bases: 3. Germline loops: CDR1 KGHSH, CDR2 LQKENI. CDR3 bases read: TGTGCCAGCTCACCTTCCGGGGGGGCTGGGGCCAACGTC. Protein sequence: CASSPSGGAGANV. The whole CDR3 reads CASSPSGGAGANVLTF.

Comment on this clone: The missing CDR3 end, 3 residues past where the read stops, is filled in from the germline J gene. The J gene is TRBJ1-1, the V gene TRBV2, with D tentatively TRBD1 (5 bases). CDR1 SNHLY and CDR2 FYNNEI come from the germline V gene. This CDR3 is built from 16 residues. The V gene lost 7 bases and the J gene lost 4 bases, with 22 bases spanning the gap. The CDR3 here is CASTRGGGGSVTEAFF. Partial CDR3 DNA: TGTGCCAGCACCCGGGGGGGTGGGGGTTCGGTCACTGAA.

Note on this clone: The read halts 3 residues ahead of the CDR3 end, with the missing end drawn from the germline J gene. This chain connects TRBV7-9 to TRBJ1-4, with 7 positions matching TRBD1. CDR1 is SEHNR and CDR2 is FQNEAQ in the germline V gene (reference sequence). V lost 1 base to trimming and J lost 6 bases; unmatched junction nucleotides: 5. This CDR3 is built from 15 residues. The part of the CDR3 DNA that was read is TGTGCCAGCAGCTTAGTTGGGACAGAGGATGAAAAA. This gives the protein CASSLVGTEDEK. In full, the CDR3 is CASSLVGTEDEKLFF.

In regard to this clone: Coverage ceases 3 residues before the CDR3 finishes, and the germline J gene fills in the end. The chain is built from TRBV7-9 and TRBJ2-1; D gene ambiguous. The germline V and J ends were trimmed by 5 bases and 6 bases, with 8 bases remaining between them. From germline, CDR1 is SEHNR and CDR2 FQNEAQ (reference sequence). This CDR3 contains 12 residues. The CDR3 bases that were read are TGTGCCAGCAGCCACTCCGGCAATGAG. It codes for CASSHSGNE. The entire CDR3 reads CASSHSGNEQFF.

Worth noting for this clone: Read coverage stops 3 residues before the CDR3 terminus; the germline J gene supplies the remainder. Other DNA sequences in this sample translate to the same CDR3. This sequence joins TRBV2 and TRBJ2-7, with 8 positions matching TRBD1. CDR1 is SNHLY, CDR2 FYNNEI, per germline. The CDR3 spans 13 residues. The junction had 5 bases not matched to a gene; V was cut back by 6 bases and J by 4 bases. The CDR3 is CASRTGVPYEQYF. CDR3 bases read: TGTGCCAGCAGGACAGGGGTCCCTTACGAG.

By share of the sample, this clone is medium-sized. Read coverage stops 3 residues before the CDR3 terminus; the germline J gene supplies the remainder. V usage is TRBV19 and J usage is TRBJ1-5; D is undetermined. Trimming removed 3 bases from V and 0 bases from J, with 12 bases in between. The CDR3 extends over 16 amino acids. CDR1 LNHDA and CDR2 SQIVND come from the germline V gene (reference sequence). The sequenced part of the CDR3 DNA is TGTGCCAGTAGTATCGGCAGACATTATAGCAATCAGCCC. This codes for CASSIGRHYSNQP. The CDR3 in full is CASSIGRHYSNQPQHF.

This clone appeared a few times. Read coverage stops 3 residues before the CDR3 terminus; the germline J gene supplies the remainder. This chain connects TRBV7-6 to TRBJ1-1, with 8 bases identical to TRBD1. Germline values: CDR1 SGHVS, CDR2 FNYEAQ. The V segment lost 5 bases and the J segment 4 bases; nucleotides outside the gene matches: 3. The CDR3 consists of 13 residues. The part of the CDR3 DNA that was read is TGTGCCAGCAGCCGTACAGGGGGCACTGAA. Translating gives CASSRTGGTE. The entire CDR3 reads CASSRTGGTEAFF.

Comments on this clone: The read is 3 residues too short to cover the CDR3 end, so that end is filled in from the germline J gene. The chain combines TRBV7-3 with TRBJ1-2, with D unclear. The CDR3 contains 15 residues. The ends were cut back, 5 bases at V and 0 bases at J, with 13 bases in the middle. Germline V gene data show CDR1 as SGHTA and CDR2 as FQGTGA. The sequenced CDR3 bases are TGTGCCAGCAGCATGTCGGGGTTAGCTAACTATGGC. This translates into CASSMSGLANYG. The entire CDR3 protein reads CASSMSGLANYGYTF.

This clone was recorded a few times. The read comes to an end 3 residues before the CDR3 does, leaving the germline J gene to fill in the end. J is TRBJ2-5 and V is TRBV5-1, with D maybe TRBD1 (6 bases). This CDR3 comprises 15 residues. Germline-derived CDR1 and CDR2 are SGHRS and YFSETQ. Trimming stripped 4 bases from V and 5 bases from J, with 18 bases between. CDR3 sequence reads: CASSPGQPTGETQYF. The CDR3 DNA, read in part, is TGCGCCAGCAGCCCCGGACAGCCCACCGGGGAGACC. Full variable domain (remainder filled in from reference TRBV5-1 and TRBJ2-5): KAGVTQTPRYLIKTRGQQVTLSCSPISGHRSVSWYQQTPGQGLQFLFEYFSETQRNKGNFPGRFSGRQFSNSRSEMNVSTLELGDSALYLCASSPGQPTGETQYFGPGTRLLVL.

In the case of this clone: The CDR3 is cut off 3 residues early in the read; its end comes from the germline J gene. The J gene is TRBJ2-3, the V gene TRBV18; 11 bases map to TRBD1. CDR3 size: 14 residues. Germline lookup yields CDR1 KGHSH and CDR2 LQKENI. V was clipped by 6 bases and J by 2 bases; unmatched bases: 1. CDR3: CASSDRGLTDTQYF. The sequenced CDR3 bases are TGTGCCAGCTCGGACAGGGGGCTCACAGATACG. The variable domain in full, with the rest retrieved from reference TRBV18 and TRBJ2-3, is NAGVMQNPRHLVRRRGQEARLRCSPMKGHSHVYWYRQLPEEGLKFMVYLQKENIIDESGMPKERFSAEFPKEGPSILRIQQVVRGDSAAYFCASSDRGLTDTQYFGPGTRLTVL.

By share, this clone counts as medium-sized. The sequence runs out 3 residues before the end of the CDR3; the remainder is reconstructed from the germline J gene. The V call is TRBV6-1, the J call TRBJ2-2; possible D gene TRBD1, 6 bases. CDR3 length: 17 amino acids. Germline V gene data show CDR1 as MNHNS and CDR2 as SASEGT. Trimming removed 0 bases from V and 3 bases from J, with 14 bases in between. The DNA read from the CDR3 is TGTGCCAGCAGTGAAGCAGTCACAGGGAGACACACCGGGGAG. Translated, it gives CASSEAVTGRHTGE. The whole CDR3 is CASSEAVTGRHTGELFF.

Many counts were recorded for this clone. The sequenced fragment ends 3 residues before the CDR3 boundary, so the rest is inferred from the germline J gene. This chain links TRBV5-1 with TRBJ2-1; possible D gene TRBD1, 5 bases. Germline values: CDR1 SGHRS, CDR2 YFSETQ. The germline V and J ends were trimmed by 4 bases and 0 bases, with 17 bases remaining between them. The CDR3 extends over 17 amino acids. The CDR3 DNA, read in part, is TGCGCCAGCAGCCCCCAGCCCCAGGGAAGCTCCTACAATGAG. The encoded protein is CASSPQPQGSSYNE. The entire CDR3 protein reads CASSPQPQGSSYNEQFF.

This clone was counted a few times. The read terminates 3 residues before the CDR3 end, so the remaining end is supplied by the germline J gene. The rearrangement joins TRBV20-1 to TRBJ1-5; TRBD1 aligns across 12 bases. Germline lookup yields CDR1 DFQATT and CDR2 SNEGSKA (reference sequence). V trimming: 5 bases; J trimming: 4 bases; junction bases outside the gene matches: 6. The CDR3 covers 15 residues. CDR3: CSAGTGGASNQPQHF. CDR3 DNA (partial): TGCAGTGCTGGGACAGGGGGCGCCTCTAATCAGCCC.

This clone has ten or more counts. The CDR3 end is not reached by the read, which stops 3 residues before it; the germline J gene fills it in. The chain employs TRBV5-6 and TRBJ1-5, with D possibly being TRBD1 (6 bases). Germline CDR1 and CDR2: SGHDT and YYEEEE. V shed 3 bases and J shed 5 bases, with 9 bases lying between them. This CDR3 has 13 amino acids. The CDR3 protein is CASSSGDHQPQHF. The CDR3 DNA, read in part, is TGTGCCAGCAGCTCAGGGGATCATCAGCCC.

A note on this clone: The read ends 3 residues early relative to the CDR3; the germline J gene fills the gap. The J gene is TRBJ1-1, the V gene TRBV7-9; weak D call: TRBD1 (6 bases). This CDR3 has 14 residues. Germline values: CDR1 SEHNR, CDR2 FQNEAQ (reference sequence). V lost 1 base and J lost 4, with 10 bases in between. This chain's CDR3 is CASSLDQGSTEAFF. The sequenced part of the CDR3 DNA is TGTGCCAGCAGCTTAGATCAGGGGAGCACTGAA.

With respect to this clone: Coverage ceases 3 residues before the CDR3 finishes, and the germline J gene fills in the end. This chain joins TRBV5-1 and TRBJ2-7; D is possibly TRBD1 or TRBD2 (5 bases each). The CDR3 sequence is 15 residues long. From germline, CDR1 is SGHRS and CDR2 YFSETQ. V lost 1 base and J lost 5, with 16 bases in between. The CDR3 is CASSLRMGRGDEQYF. The CDR3 DNA, read in part, is TGCGCCAGCAGCTTGAGAATGGGCAGAGGGGACGAG.

As for this clone: The CDR3 extends 3 residues past the end of the read, so its final part is completed from the germline J gene. The J gene is TRBJ1-6, the V gene TRBV7-2; 11 nucleotides align to TRBD1. The V gene's germline CDR1 is SGHTA and CDR2 FQGNSA. This CDR3 region has 15 residues. This CDR3 reads CASTPPRQGQGALHF. The CDR3 bases that were read are TGTGCCAGCACCCCGCCCCGCCAGGGACAGGGGGCC.

Of note for this clone: The read ends 3 residues shy of where the CDR3 ends; the end is completed using the germline J gene. The genes are TRBV5-1 and TRBJ1-5, with 8 nucleotides matching TRBD1. The length of the CDR3 is 16 residues. J was trimmed by 3 bases and V by 4 bases; bases with no gene match: 9. Germline V gives CDR1 SGHRS, CDR2 YFSETQ. CDR3: CASSIGDRLDNQPQHF. CDR3 bases read: TGCGCCAGCAGCATCGGGGACAGGCTCGACAATCAGCCC.

This clone was observed a handful of times. The read comes to an end 3 residues before the CDR3 does, leaving the germline J gene to fill in the end. The rearrangement links TRBV20-1 to TRBJ2-5; 9 bases are shared with TRBD1. The CDR3 has 13 residues. V was clipped by 4 bases and J by 7 bases; unmatched bases: 7. Germline V lookup: CDR1 DFQATT, CDR2 SNEGSKA (reference sequence). The sequenced part of the CDR3 DNA is TGCAGTGCTACCACAGGGGGCGCTGGGACC. Translation: CSATTGGAGT. The whole CDR3 region reads CSATTGGAGTQYF.

This clone was seen repeatedly, ten times or more. The observed sequence ends 3 residues before the CDR3 terminus, with the missing tail filled in from the germline J gene. The chain is built from TRBV29-1 and TRBJ2-7, with 8 bases that match TRBD2. The CDR3 covers 13 residues. Germline CDR1 and CDR2: SQVTM and ANQGSEA. The V segment lost 7 bases and the J segment 3 bases; nucleotides outside the gene matches: 8. The covered CDR3 bases are TGCAGCGGTGCCAAGGCGGGGGGCTACGAG. The encoded protein is CSGAKAGGYE. The CDR3 reads in full as CSGAKAGGYEQYF.

At least ten counts were recorded for this clone. The observed sequence ends 3 residues before the CDR3 terminus, with the missing tail filled in from the germline J gene. V is TRBV5-6 and J is TRBJ2-1; 10 bases agree with TRBD2. V was clipped by 2 bases and J by 9 bases; unmatched bases: 2. The CDR3 runs 13 residues. Germline V gene lookup returns CDR1 SGHDT and CDR2 YYEEEE. Incomplete CDR3 DNA: TGTGCCAGCAGCTTAGCGGGGGGGCGTGAG. Amino acids: CASSLAGGRE. The full CDR3 reads CASSLAGGREQFF.

On this clone: The read comes to an end 3 residues before the CDR3 does, leaving the germline J gene to fill in the end. The chain combines TRBV5-1 with TRBJ2-3; a weak D match, TRBD2 (7 bases). The germline V gene encodes CDR1 SGHRS and CDR2 YFSETQ. This CDR3 region has 15 residues. Trimming stripped 1 base from V and 1 base from J, with 10 bases between. The chain's CDR3 is CASSLRGGGTDTQYF. The part of the CDR3 DNA that was read is TGCGCCAGCAGCTTGAGGGGGGGCGGCACAGATACG.

As regards this clone: The CDR3 end is not reached by the read, which stops 3 residues before it; the germline J gene fills it in. The chain links TRBV7-2 to TRBJ1-5; D is perhaps TRBD1 (5 bases). The V end was cut by 1 base, the J end by 4 bases, with 11 bases between. Germline assignment: CDR1 SGHTA and CDR2 FQGNSA. This CDR3 is 15 amino acids long. CDR3 region: CASSLGRVRNQPQHF. Incomplete CDR3 DNA: TGTGCCAGCAGCTTAGGCAGGGTGCGGAATCAGCCC. The entire variable domain, with the rest obtained from reference TRBV7-2 and TRBJ1-5, is as follows: GAGVSQSPSNKVTEKGKDVELRCDPISGHTALYWYRQSLGQGLEFLIYFQGNSAPDKSGLPSDRFSAERTGGSVSTLTIQRTQQEDSAVYLCASSLGRVRNQPQHFGDGTRLSIL.